The 17 T cell receptor beta chains below all came from one sample that was sequenced in a study of T cell responses to AZD1222 COVID-19 vaccine. Sequencing was performed with immunoSEQ multiplex PCR; in TCRdb, only in-frame clones are kept and a portion is missing. The data hold 150,000 to 160,000 clones, with 88% observed a single time. The sequencing used peripheral blood, collected on day 0 of AZD1222 vaccination. The receptors stem from an adult in good health.

The rearrangement uses TRBV3-1 (or the pseudogene TRBV3-2) and TRBJ1-2; 11 positions match TRBD1. Germline CDR1 LGHDT, CDR2 YNNKEL (reference sequence). The CDR3 consists of 15 residues. Losses at the gene ends were 5 bases for V and 4 bases for J; bases not matched to a gene: 6. CDR3 nucleotide sequence: TGTGCCAGCAGCGTAGGACAGGGGGCCTTCTATGGCTACACCTTC. Translation gives CASSVGQGAFYGYTF.

This rearrangement joins TRBV10-3 to TRBJ2-7, with TRBD2 as a possible D gene (6 bases). V lost 3 bases and J 0 bases, leaving 21 bases between the germline ends. Per the germline V gene, CDR1 is ENHRY and CDR2 is SYGVKD. The CDR3 consists of 18 residues. CDR3 nucleotide sequence: TGTGCCATCAGTGACTCCATTCAAACCGGGACTCCCTCCTACGAGCAGTACTTC. Its translation: CAISDSIQTGTPSYEQYF.

The rearrangement uses TRBV24-1 and TRBJ2-7; D not resolved. The CDR3 length is 14 residues. Trimming left V 6 bases short and J 3 bases short, with 14 bases between. Germline V gene lookup returns CDR1 KGHDR and CDR2 SFDVKD. CDR3 loop: CATSYLPALYEQYF. The CDR3 nucleotides read TGTGCCACCAGTTACCTGCCAGCACTCTACGAGCAGTACTTC.

This chain links TRBV7-2 with TRBJ2-2; 10 positions agree with TRBD1. The CDR3 is made up of 19 amino acids. The junction had 11 bases not matched to a gene; V was cut back by 1 base and J by 3 bases. Germline CDR1 SGHTA, CDR2 FQGNSA. CDR3 in amino acids: CASSLVLPGQGLDTGELFF. The CDR3 nucleotides read TGTGCCAGCAGCTTAGTCCTTCCGGGACAGGGGTTAGACACCGGGGAGCTGTTTTTT.

The chain has TRBV5-1 and TRBJ1-1; 7 bases are a match to TRBD1. Germline V CDR1 and CDR2: SGHRS, YFSETQ. The CDR3 contains 15 residues. With V trimmed by 4 bases and J by 3 bases, 9 bases remained unmatched. CDR3 amino acids: CASSPGAGGYTEAFF. The DNA for the CDR3 is TGCGCCAGCAGCCCAGGGGCAGGGGGGTACACTGAAGCTTTCTTT.

The chain is built from TRBV14 and TRBJ1-3, with unresolved D. V was cut by 1 base and J by 6 bases, with 4 bases left in between. Germline V gene lookup returns CDR1 SGHDN and CDR2 FVKESK. CDR3 length equals 12 residues. CDR3 DNA: TGTGCCAGCAGCCAAGCCATAAACACCATATATTTT. It is translated as CASSQAINTIYF. Complete variable domain (other parts from reference TRBV14 and TRBJ1-3): EAGVTQFPSHSVIEKGQTVTLRCDPISGHDNLYWYRRVMGKEIKFLLHFVKESKQDESGMPNNRFLAERTGGTYSTLKVQPAELEDSGVYFCASSQAINTIYFGEGSWLTVV.

The chain recombines TRBV3-1 (or the pseudogene TRBV3-2) with TRBJ1-1; D call uncertain. CDR1 is LGHDT, CDR2 YNNKEL, per germline (reference sequence). The CDR3 sequence is 15 residues long. V lost 3 bases and J 4 bases, leaving 15 bases between the germline ends. As DNA, the CDR3 is TGTGCCAGCAGCCACTGGGCAGCGAGTGCCACTGAAGCTTTCTTT. This gives the protein CASSHWAASATEAFF.

This chain links TRBV11-2 with TRBJ2-5, with TRBD1 as a possible D gene (5 bases). Germline V lookup: CDR1 SGHAT, CDR2 FQNNGV. The CDR3 sequence is 15 residues long. The V end was cut by 2 bases, the J end by 7 bases, with 17 bases between. In DNA, the CDR3 is TGTGCCAGCAGCTTAATAGGGCAGGGTCCGGGGACCCAGTACTTC. This translates into CASSLIGQGPGTQYF.

The V call is TRBV3-1 (or the pseudogene TRBV3-2), the J call TRBJ2-6; TRBD1 agrees at 7 bases. Per the germline V gene, CDR1 is LGHDT and CDR2 is YNNKEL (reference sequence). This CDR3 has 16 amino acids. V lost 4 bases, J lost 2 bases, and 5 bases stayed unmatched. The CDR3 is CASSRDRVAGANVLTF. The DNA of the CDR3 is TGTGCCAGCAGCCGAGACAGGGTGGCTGGGGCCAACGTCCTGACTTTC.

This chain joins TRBV9 and TRBJ2-3; 10 nucleotides align to TRBD1. Germline V gene data show CDR1 as SGDLS and CDR2 as YYNGEE. Trimming removed 5 bases from V and 1 base from J; junction bases left unmatched: 4. The CDR3 contains 15 residues. CDR3 region: CASRQGQGGTDTQYF. CDR3 nucleotide sequence: TGTGCCAGCAGGCAAGGACAGGGGGGCACAGATACGCAGTATTTT.

V usage is TRBV2 and J usage is TRBJ2-5; 11 nucleotides agree with TRBD2. The V and J ends lost 11 bases and 2 bases, in that order; junction bases with no gene match: 7. Germline V gene data show CDR1 as SNHLY and CDR2 as FYNNEI. The CDR3 spans 14 residues. As DNA, the CDR3 is TGTGCCGGCAACCGACTAGCGGGGCAAGAGACCCAGTACTTC. Translating it yields CAGNRLAGQETQYF.

The genes are TRBV18 and TRBJ2-2; the D gene is possibly TRBD1 (6 bases). V was pared by 4 bases and J by 3 bases, with 24 bases between. There are 19 residues in the CDR3. Germline V gene lookup returns CDR1 KGHSH and CDR2 LQKENI. Written as DNA, the CDR3 is TGTGCCAGCTCACGGACCAGGCGATTTGGGGGCGGCGACACCGGGGAGCTGTTTTTT. This encodes CASSRTRRFGGGDTGELFF.

The chain is built from TRBV19 and TRBJ1-3; D ambiguous. The V end was cut by 3 bases, the J end by 0 bases, with 15 bases between. This CDR3 comprises 17 residues. Germline CDR1 and CDR2: LNHDA and SQIVND (reference sequence). CDR3 residues: CASSIGSAINSGNTIYF. CDR3 in DNA: TGTGCCAGTAGTATCGGGTCGGCGATAAACTCTGGAAACACCATATATTTT.

The chain recombines TRBV25-1 with TRBJ1-3; a possible D gene is TRBD1 (5 bases). The V end lost 4 bases, the J end lost 8 bases, and 21 bases lay between the germline ends. The CDR3 runs to 16 residues. Germline loops: CDR1 MGHDK, CDR2 SYGVNS. The CDR3 DNA follows: TGTGCCAGCAGTGGGCGCCTAGCCAGGGTATCTTACACCATATATTTT. It specifies CASSGRLARVSYTIYF.

This clone was seen once. The rearrangement uses TRBV11-2 and TRBJ2-3; D is unclear. V was clipped by 6 bases and J by 1 base, with 8 bases between them. This CDR3 is 13 amino acids long. Germline CDR1 reads SGHAT; CDR2 reads FQNNGV. The CDR3 nucleotides read TGTGCCAGCAGGGAAATCGGCACAGATACGCAGTATTTT. Its protein product is CASREIGTDTQYF.

The rearrangement joins TRBV3-1 (or the pseudogene TRBV3-2) to TRBJ1-6; D gene ambiguous. There are 13 residues in the CDR3. The germline V and J ends were trimmed by 1 base and 11 bases, with 9 bases remaining between them. From germline, CDR1 is LGHDT and CDR2 YNNKEL (reference sequence). The CDR3 region is CASSQVSDAPLHF. The CDR3 DNA is TGTGCCAGCAGCCAAGTCTCAGATGCACCCCTCCACTTT.

This chain joins TRBV7-2 and TRBJ1-1; tentative D call: TRBD1 (6 bases). Trimming left V 1 base short and J 7 bases short, with 10 bases between. Germline V gene data show CDR1 as SGHTA and CDR2 as FQGNSA. The CDR3 extends over 13 amino acids. The CDR3 is CASSLVQGSEAFF. In DNA form, the CDR3 reads TGTGCCAGCAGCTTAGTACAGGGAAGTGAAGCTTTCTTT.